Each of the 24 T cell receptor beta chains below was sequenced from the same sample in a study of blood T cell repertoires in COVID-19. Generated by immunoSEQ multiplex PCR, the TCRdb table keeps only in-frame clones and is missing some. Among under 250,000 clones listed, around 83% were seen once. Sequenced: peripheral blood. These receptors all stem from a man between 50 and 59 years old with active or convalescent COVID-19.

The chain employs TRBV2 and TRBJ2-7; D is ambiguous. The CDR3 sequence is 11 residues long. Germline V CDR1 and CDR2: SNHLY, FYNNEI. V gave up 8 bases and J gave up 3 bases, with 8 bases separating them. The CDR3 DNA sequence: TGTGCCAGCGGGCCCAACTACGAGCAGTACTTC. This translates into CASGPNYEQYF.

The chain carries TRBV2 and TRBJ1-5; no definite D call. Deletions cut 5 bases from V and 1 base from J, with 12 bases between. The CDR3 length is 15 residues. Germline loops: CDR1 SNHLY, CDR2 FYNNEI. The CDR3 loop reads CASSPRGSSNQPQHF. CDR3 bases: TGTGCCAGCAGTCCCCGAGGCAGCAGCAATCAGCCCCAGCATTTT.

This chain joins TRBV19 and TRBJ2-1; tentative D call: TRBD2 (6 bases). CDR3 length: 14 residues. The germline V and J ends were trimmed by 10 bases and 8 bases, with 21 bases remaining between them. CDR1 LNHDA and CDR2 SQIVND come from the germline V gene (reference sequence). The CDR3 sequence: CATSPRRGRDEQFF. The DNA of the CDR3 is TGTGCCACCTCACCGCGGAGGGGTCGCGATGAGCAGTTCTTC.

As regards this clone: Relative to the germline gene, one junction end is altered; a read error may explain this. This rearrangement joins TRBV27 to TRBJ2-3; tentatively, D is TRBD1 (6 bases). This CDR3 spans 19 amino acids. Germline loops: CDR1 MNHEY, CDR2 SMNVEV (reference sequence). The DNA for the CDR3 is TGTGCCAGCCGTTTCCTAGACAGGCGCGTTGGATGGGACACAGATACGCAGTATTTT. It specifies CASRFLDRRVGWDTDTQYF.

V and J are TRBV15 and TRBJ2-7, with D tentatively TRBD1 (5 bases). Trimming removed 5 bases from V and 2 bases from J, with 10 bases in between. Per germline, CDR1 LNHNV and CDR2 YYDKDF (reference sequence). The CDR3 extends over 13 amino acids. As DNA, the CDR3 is TGTGCCACCAGCTCGACAGATCCCTACGAGCAGTACTTC. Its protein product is CATSSTDPYEQYF.

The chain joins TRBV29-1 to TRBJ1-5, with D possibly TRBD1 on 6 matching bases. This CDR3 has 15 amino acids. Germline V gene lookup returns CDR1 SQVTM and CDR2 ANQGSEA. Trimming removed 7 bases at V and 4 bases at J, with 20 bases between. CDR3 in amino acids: CSALVTGKGNQPQHF. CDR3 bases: TGCAGCGCGTTAGTGACAGGAAAAGGAAATCAGCCCCAGCATTTT.

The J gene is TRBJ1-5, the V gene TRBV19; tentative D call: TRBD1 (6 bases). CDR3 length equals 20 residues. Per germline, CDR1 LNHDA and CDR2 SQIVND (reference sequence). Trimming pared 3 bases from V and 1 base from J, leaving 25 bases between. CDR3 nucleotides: TGTGCCAGTAGTATCCCTTCTGACGGGACATTTGGGGGAAGCAATCAGCCCCAGCATTTT. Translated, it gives CASSIPSDGTFGGSNQPQHF.

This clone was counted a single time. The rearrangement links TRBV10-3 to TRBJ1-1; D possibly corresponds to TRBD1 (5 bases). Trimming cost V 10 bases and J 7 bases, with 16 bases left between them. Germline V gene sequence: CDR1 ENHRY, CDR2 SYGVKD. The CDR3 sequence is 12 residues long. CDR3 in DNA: TGTGCCACCGCGGCTCCGGGGGTTGAAGCTTTCTTT. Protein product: CATAAPGVEAFF.

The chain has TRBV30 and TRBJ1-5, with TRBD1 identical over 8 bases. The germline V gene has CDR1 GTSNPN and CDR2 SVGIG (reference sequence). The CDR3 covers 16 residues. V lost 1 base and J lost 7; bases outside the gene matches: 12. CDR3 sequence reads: CAWSARQGAASQPQHF. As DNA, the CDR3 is TGTGCCTGGAGTGCACGGCAGGGGGCGGCCAGCCAGCCCCAGCATTTT.

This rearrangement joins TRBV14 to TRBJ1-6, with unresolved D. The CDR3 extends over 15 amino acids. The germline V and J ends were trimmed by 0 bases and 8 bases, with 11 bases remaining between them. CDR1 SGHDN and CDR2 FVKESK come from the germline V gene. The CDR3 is CASSQDPPGYSPLHF. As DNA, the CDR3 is TGTGCCAGCAGCCAAGATCCCCCGGGTTATTCACCCCTCCACTTT.

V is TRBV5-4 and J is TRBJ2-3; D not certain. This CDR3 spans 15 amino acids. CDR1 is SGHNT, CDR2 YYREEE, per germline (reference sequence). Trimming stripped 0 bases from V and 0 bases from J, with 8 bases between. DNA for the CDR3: TGTGCCAGCAGCTTGGGTTATCCTAGCACAGATACGCAGTATTTT. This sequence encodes CASSLGYPSTDTQYF. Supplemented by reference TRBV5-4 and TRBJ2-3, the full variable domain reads ETGVTQSPTHLIKTRGQQVTLRCSSQSGHNTVSWYQQALGQGPQFIFQYYREEENGRGNFPPRFSGLQFPNYSSELNVNALELDDSALYLCASSLGYPSTDTQYFGPGTRLTVL.

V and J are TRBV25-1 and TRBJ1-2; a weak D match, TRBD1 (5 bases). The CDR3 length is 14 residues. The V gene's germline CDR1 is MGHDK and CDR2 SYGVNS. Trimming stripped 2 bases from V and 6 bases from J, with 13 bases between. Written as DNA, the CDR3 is TGTGCCAGCAGTGAAAGAGGCAGGGTGAATGGCTACACCTTC. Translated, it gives CASSERGRVNGYTF.

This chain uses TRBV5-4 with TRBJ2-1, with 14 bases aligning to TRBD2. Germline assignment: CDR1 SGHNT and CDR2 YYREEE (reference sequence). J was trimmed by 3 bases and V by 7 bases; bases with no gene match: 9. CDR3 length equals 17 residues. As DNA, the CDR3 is TGTGCCAGCGGGCCCGGGACTAGCGGGAGAGGCTACAATGAGCAGTTCTTC. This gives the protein CASGPGTSGRGYNEQFF.

For the CDR3, the DNA is TGTGCCAGCAGCCCCGGGAGGGTGAGCTCCTATAATTCACCCCTCCACTTT. This sequence encodes CASSPGRVSSYNSPLHF. This chain connects TRBV5-6 to TRBJ1-6; D is ambiguous. The CDR3 loop spans 17 amino acids. Germline V gene data show CDR1 as SGHDT and CDR2 as YYEEEE. With 4 bases removed from V and 0 bases from J, the gap between germline ends came to 14 bases.

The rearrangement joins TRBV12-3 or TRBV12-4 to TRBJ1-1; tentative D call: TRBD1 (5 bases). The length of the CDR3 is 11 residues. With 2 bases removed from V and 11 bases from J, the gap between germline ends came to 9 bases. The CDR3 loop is CASSLRGWAFF. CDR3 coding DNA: TGTGCCAGCAGTTTAAGGGGATGGGCTTTCTTT.

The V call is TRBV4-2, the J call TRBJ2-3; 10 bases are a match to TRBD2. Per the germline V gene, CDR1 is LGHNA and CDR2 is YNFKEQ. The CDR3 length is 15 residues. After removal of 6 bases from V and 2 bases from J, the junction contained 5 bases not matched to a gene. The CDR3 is CASSPSGSHTDTQYF. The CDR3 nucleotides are TGTGCCAGCAGTCCTAGCGGGAGCCACACAGATACGCAGTATTTT.

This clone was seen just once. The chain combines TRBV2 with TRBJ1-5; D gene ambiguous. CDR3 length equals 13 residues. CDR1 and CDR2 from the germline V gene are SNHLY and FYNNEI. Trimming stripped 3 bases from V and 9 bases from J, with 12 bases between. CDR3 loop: CASSEGESMPQHF. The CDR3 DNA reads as TGTGCCAGCAGTGAGGGCGAGTCTATGCCCCAGCATTTT.

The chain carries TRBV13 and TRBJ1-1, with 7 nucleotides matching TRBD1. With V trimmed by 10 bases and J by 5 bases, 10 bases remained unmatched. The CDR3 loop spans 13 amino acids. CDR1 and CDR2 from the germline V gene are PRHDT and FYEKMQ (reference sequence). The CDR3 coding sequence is TGTGCCACTTACAGGGGTGGGGGGACTGAAGCTTTCTTT. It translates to CATYRGGGTEAFF.

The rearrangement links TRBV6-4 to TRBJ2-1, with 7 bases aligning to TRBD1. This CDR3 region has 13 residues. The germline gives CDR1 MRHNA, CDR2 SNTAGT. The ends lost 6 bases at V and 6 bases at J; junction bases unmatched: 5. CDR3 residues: CASSIHRGNEQFF. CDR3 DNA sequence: TGTGCCAGCAGCATTCACAGGGGCAATGAGCAGTTCTTC.

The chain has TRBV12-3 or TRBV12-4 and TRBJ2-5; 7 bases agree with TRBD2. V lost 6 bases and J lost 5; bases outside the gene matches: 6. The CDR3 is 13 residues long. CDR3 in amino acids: CASSIREGETQYF. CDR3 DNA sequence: TGTGCCAGCAGCATCAGGGAGGGGGAGACCCAGTACTTC.

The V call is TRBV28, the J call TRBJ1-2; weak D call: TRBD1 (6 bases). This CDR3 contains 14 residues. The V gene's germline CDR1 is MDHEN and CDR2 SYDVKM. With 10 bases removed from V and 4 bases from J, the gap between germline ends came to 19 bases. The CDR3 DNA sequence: TGTGCCACGGTCCCCACAGGGTATAGCTATGGCTACACCTTC. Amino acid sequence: CATVPTGYSYGYTF.

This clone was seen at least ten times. The CDR3 sequence is CASSQEPTISYEQYF. For the CDR3, the DNA is TGTGCCAGCAGCCAAGAACCGACTATCTCCTACGAGCAGTACTTC. The chain employs TRBV3-1 (or the pseudogene TRBV3-2) and TRBJ2-7; tentatively, D is TRBD2 (5 bases). The CDR3 consists of 15 residues. V was cut by 0 bases and J by 0 bases, with 9 bases left in between. Germline V lookup: CDR1 LGHDT, CDR2 YNNKEL (reference sequence).

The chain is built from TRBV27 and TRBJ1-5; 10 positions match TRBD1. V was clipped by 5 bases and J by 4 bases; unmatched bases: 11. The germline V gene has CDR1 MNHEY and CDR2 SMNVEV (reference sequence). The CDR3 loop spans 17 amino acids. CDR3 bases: TGTGCCAGCAGTCCAAAAACCGGGACAGGGGAAAATCAGCCCCAGCATTTT. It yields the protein CASSPKTGTGENQPQHF.

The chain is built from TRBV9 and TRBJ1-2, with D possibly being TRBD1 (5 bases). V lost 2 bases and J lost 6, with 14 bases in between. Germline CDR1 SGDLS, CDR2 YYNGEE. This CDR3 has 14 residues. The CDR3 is CASSVGTEGNGYTF. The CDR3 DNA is TGTGCCAGCAGCGTGGGGACGGAGGGGAATGGCTACACCTTC.